This record concerns one T cell receptor (beta chain) sequence. The entry originates in a study of T-cell memory formation after mild COVID-19. TCRdb passed the 5' RACE reads through MiXCR, listing each CDR3 protein once. The profile shows 55,000 to 80,000 distinct CDR3 sequences, 9.3% of them singletons. The CDR3 contains 15 residues. Germline CDR1 reads SGHTA; CDR2 reads FQGNSA. The germline V and J ends were trimmed by 6 bases and 7 bases, with 19 bases remaining between them. Sequencing input: PBMCs or a T cell subset sorted from them (not recorded which). The origin of this receptor is a man between 18 and 35 years old who had mild COVID-19 (a few samples of this study predate the infection). Cell type and time point are not known. The chain combines TRBV7-2 with TRBJ1-5; D is unresolved. DNA for the CDR3: TGTGCCAGCAGTCCGGAGGGCAGGCCAAGGCAGCCCCAGCATTTT. Translating gives CASSPEGRPRQPQHF.